This is a list of T cell receptor beta chains from one sample in a study of Ad26.COV2.S vaccination and SARS-CoV-2 variants. Some clones are missing from TCRdb's copy, which holds only in-frame ones; the method was immunoSEQ multiplex PCR. The data hold 250,000 to 300,000 clones, with about 90% observed a single time. Sequences were derived from peripheral blood, sampled in a trial of Ad26.COV2.S vaccine versus placebo. Receptors were obtained from a person aged 18 to 65 who received the Ad26.COV2.S COVID-19 vaccine or a placebo. CDR3s include the opening cysteine and the closing phenylalanine or tryptophan. The D gene is left open where the match is weak. The size of a clone is reported for some rows only, either as once, few or many, or as a class for expanded clones.

>TRBJ1-2|few|TRBV2|TRBD1
CASSAGQGYGYTF
TGTGCCAGCAGTGCCGGACAGGGGTATGGCTACACCTTC
>TRBJ1-5|NA|TRBV19|NA
CASSRGQNPNQPQHF
TGTGCCAGTAGTAGAGGACAGAATCCTAATCAGCCCCAGCATTTT
>TRBJ2-7|NA|TRBV30|TRBD1
CAWSPGTGGYEQYF
TGTGCCTGGAGTCCCGGGACAGGGGGCTACGAGCAGTACTTC
>TRBJ1-5|NA|TRBV4-1|NA
CASSPQGAGLNQPQHF
TGCGCCAGCAGCCCCCAAGGGGCAGGCCTGAATCAGCCCCAGCATTTT
>TRBJ2-1|NA|TRBV10-2|TRBD2
CASRPKLAGGTAGGYNEQFF
TGCGCCAGCAGGCCGAAGCTCGCGGGAGGGACCGCGGGGGGGTACAATGAGCAGTTCTTC
>TRBJ2-5|NA|TRBV3-1/TRBV3-2|NA
CASSQEGVPQETQYF
TGTGCCAGCAGCCAAGAAGGGGTACCCCAAGAGACCCAGTACTTC
>TRBJ2-7|NA|TRBV28|NA
CATATRGGWLSYEQYF
TGTGCCACCGCGACTAGGGGTGGATGGCTTTCCTACGAGCAGTACTTC
>TRBJ1-1|NA|TRBV29-1|TRBD1
CSVGQGPLNTEAFF
TGCAGCGTGGGACAGGGACCATTGAACACTGAAGCTTTCTTT
>TRBJ2-2|once|TRBV2|NA
CASSWPGLSANTGELFF
TGTGCCAGCAGTTGGCCGGGACTTTCAGCGAACACCGGGGAGCTGTTTTTT
>TRBJ2-1|NA|TRBV9|TRBD2
CASSIGEGGYNEQFF
TGTGCCAGCTCGATAGGGGAGGGTGGTTACAATGAGCAGTTCTTC
>TRBJ2-7|NA|TRBV18|TRBD2
CASSSSSGKPYEQYF
TGTGCCAGCTCATCGTCTAGCGGGAAGCCCTACGAGCAGTACTTC
>TRBJ2-5|NA|TRBV7-9|NA
CASSLESYQETQYF
TGTGCCAGCAGCTTAGAATCCTACCAAGAGACCCAGTACTTC
>TRBJ2-1|NA|TRBV5-1|NA
CASSFHTPAGGTNEQFF
TGCGCCAGCAGCTTTCACACCCCAGCAGGGGGGACGAATGAGCAGTTCTTC
>TRBJ2-7|NA|TRBV27|NA
CASSLGGLYEQYF
TGTGCCAGCAGTTTAGGGGGGCTCTACGAGCAGTACTTC
>TRBJ2-7|NA|TRBV30|TRBD2
CAWRTSGNFRSLSYEQYF
TGTGCCTGGAGAACTAGCGGGAATTTTAGGAGTTTGTCCTACGAGCAGTACTTC
>TRBJ1-2|once|TRBV27|NA
CASSASTVRDTGYGYTF
TGTGCCAGCAGTGCCTCTACTGTGCGGGACACCGGCTATGGCTACACCTTC
>TRBJ2-4|NA|TRBV19|NA
CASSDGQPAKNIQYF
TGTGCCAGTAGTGACGGACAACCAGCCAAAAACATTCAGTACTTC
>TRBJ1-5|NA|TRBV19|NA
CASSWSTGTRDQPQHF
TGTGCCAGTAGTTGGTCTACCGGGACAAGGGATCAGCCCCAGCATTTT
>TRBJ1-1|NA|TRBV3-1/TRBV3-2|NA
CASSREGGAEAFF
TGTGCCAGCAGCCGGGAGGGGGGTGCGGAAGCTTTCTTT
>TRBJ2-7|NA|TRBV5-1|NA
CASSLGQPGYEQYF
TGCGCCAGCAGCTTGGGACAGCCGGGTTACGAGCAGTACTTC
>TRBJ1-3|NA|TRBV10-1|NA
CASSELADSVGNTIYF
TGCGCCAGCAGTGAGCTGGCTGACTCCGTTGGAAACACCATATATTTT
>TRBJ1-5|NA|TRBV11-3|NA
CASSLDMFGGGASNQPQHF
TGTGCCAGCAGCTTAGATATGTTTGGGGGGGGCGCGAGCAATCAGCCCCAGCATTTT